What follows are 3 T cell receptor beta chains derived from one specimen sequenced in a study of TIL therapy for anti-PD-1-resistant metastatic lung cancer. This was the immunoSEQ v3 assay. Using immunoSEQ multiplex PCR, the repertoire was profiled, and TCRdb retains in-frame clones only, with some absent. The data hold tens of thousands of clones, with 70% to 75% observed a single time. The time point was: pre-treatment sample, taken before nivolumab and TIL therapy. Material: blood, obtained at baseline. All receptors come from a person aged 25 to 85 with non-small cell lung cancer.

The chain uses TRBV6-5 and TRBJ2-7; 9 bases fit TRBD1. Germline values: CDR1 MNHEY, CDR2 SVGAGI. The CDR3 is 14 residues long. J gave up 6 bases and V 0 bases, and 3 bases lay outside the gene matches. CDR3 loop: CASSYSYRGLEQYF. For the CDR3, the DNA is TGTGCCAGCAGTTACTCATACAGGGGGCTCGAGCAGTACTTC.

The chain couples TRBV19 to TRBJ1-1, with D perhaps matching TRBD1 (6 bases). The CDR3 runs 13 residues. Between the trimmed V and J ends, which lost 3 bases and 8 bases, there was a span of 13 bases. CDR1 and CDR2 (germline): LNHDA, SQIVND (reference sequence). The chain's CDR3 is CASSMGTDREAFF. The CDR3, as DNA: TGTGCCAGTAGTATGGGGACGGACAGAGAAGCTTTCTTT.

The chain couples TRBV5-4 to TRBJ2-3, with 12 bases matching TRBD2. This CDR3 has 17 residues. Trimming cost V 1 base and J 0 bases; bases outside gene matches: 3. CDR1 is SGHNT, CDR2 YYREEE, per germline (reference sequence). CDR3 in DNA: TGTGCCAGCAGCTTGAGACTAGCGGGGGCTAGCACAGATACGCAGTATTTT. Translated: CASSLRLAGASTDTQYF.